Detailed here is one T cell receptor (beta chain). The sample is drawn from a study of blood T cell repertoires in COVID-19. Per the authors' pipeline: Scientists estimated how many nucleated cells there were by amplifying reference gene primers. Profiled with immunoSEQ multiplex PCR; TCRdb holds only in-frame clones, not every one. The DNA gave D and trimming, while V, J and clone size come from that table. The table includes 150,000 to 200,000 clones, about 81% detected once. V lost 3 bases and J 6 bases, leaving 13 bases between the germline ends. The CDR3 contains 14 residues. CDR1 and CDR2 from the germline V gene are SGDLS and YYNGEE.

What was sequenced was peripheral blood. The receptor was derived from a woman of 80 years or more with COVID-19, enrolled during active disease. The chain carries TRBV9 and TRBJ2-1; tentatively, D is TRBD2 (5 bases). CDR3 DNA sequence: TGTGCCAGCAGCGGAGCGGTCCCGACCAATGAGCAGTTCTTC. It is translated as CASSGAVPTNEQFF.